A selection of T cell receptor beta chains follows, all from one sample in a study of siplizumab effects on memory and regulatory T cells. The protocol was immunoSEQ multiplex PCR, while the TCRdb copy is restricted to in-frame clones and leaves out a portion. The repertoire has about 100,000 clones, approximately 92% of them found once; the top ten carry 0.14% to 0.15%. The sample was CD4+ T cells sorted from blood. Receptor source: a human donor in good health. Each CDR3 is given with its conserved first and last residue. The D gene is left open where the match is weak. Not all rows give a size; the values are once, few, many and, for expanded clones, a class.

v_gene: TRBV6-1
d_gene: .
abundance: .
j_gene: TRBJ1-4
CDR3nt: TGTGCCAGCAGGGCCGTTGCAACTAATGAAAAACTGTTTTTT
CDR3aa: CASRAVATNEKLFF

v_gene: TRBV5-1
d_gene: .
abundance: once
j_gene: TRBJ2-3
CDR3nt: TGCGCCAGCAGCTTCAGGGACACAGATACGCAGTATTTT
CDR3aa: CASSFRDTDTQYF

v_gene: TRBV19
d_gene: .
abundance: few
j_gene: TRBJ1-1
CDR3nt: TGTGCCAGTAGTATTACTTCCGGGGGAGTAACTGAAGCTTTCTTT
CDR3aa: CASSITSGGVTEAFF

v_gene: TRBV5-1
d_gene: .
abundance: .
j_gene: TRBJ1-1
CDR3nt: TGCGCCAGCAGCTTGGAAATGGCAACTGAAGCTTTCTTT
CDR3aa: CASSLEMATEAFF

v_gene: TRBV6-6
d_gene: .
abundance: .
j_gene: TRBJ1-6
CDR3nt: TGTGCCAGCAGTCGGACAGTTGGGTCACCCCTCCACTTT
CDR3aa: CASSRTVGSPLHF

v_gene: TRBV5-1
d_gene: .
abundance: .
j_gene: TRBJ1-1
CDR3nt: TGCGCCAGCAGCTTTAGGGGGGCAGACACTGAAGCTTTCTTT
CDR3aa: CASSFRGADTEAFF

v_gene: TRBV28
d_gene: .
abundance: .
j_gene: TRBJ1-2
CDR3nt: TGTGCCAGCAGTTTAAGCCTCATATTCGGGCCTCTTAACTATGGCTACACCTTC
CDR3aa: CASSLSLIFGPLNYGYTF

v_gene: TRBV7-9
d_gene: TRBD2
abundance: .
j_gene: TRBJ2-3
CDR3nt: TGTGCCAGCTGCCCTAGCGGGGTAATGTCAGATACGCAGTATTTT
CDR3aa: CASCPSGVMSDTQYF

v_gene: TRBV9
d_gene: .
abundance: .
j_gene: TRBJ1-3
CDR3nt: TGTGCCAGCAGCCCTCAGGGTTTATCTGGAAACACCATATATTTT
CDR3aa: CASSPQGLSGNTIYF

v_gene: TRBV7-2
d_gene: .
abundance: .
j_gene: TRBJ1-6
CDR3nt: TGTGCCAGCAGCTTAGCCTCGGACAGCGGATCACCCCTCCACTTT
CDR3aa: CASSLASDSGSPLHF

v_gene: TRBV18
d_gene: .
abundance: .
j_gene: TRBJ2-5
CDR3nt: TGTGCCAGCTCACCAATCCAGGACCAAGAGACCCAGTACTTC
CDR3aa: CASSPIQDQETQYF

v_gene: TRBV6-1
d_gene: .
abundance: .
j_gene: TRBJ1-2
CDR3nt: TGTGCCAGCAGTGACAGGGTGACTAACTATGGCTACACCTTC
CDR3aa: CASSDRVTNYGYTF

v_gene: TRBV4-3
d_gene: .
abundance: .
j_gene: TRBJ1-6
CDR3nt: TGCGCCAGCAGCCAAGATCGGGTCGGATCACCCCTCCACTTT
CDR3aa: CASSQDRVGSPLHF

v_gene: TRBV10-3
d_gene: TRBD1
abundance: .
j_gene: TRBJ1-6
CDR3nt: TGTGCCATCAGTGAGGGGACAGGGGACGGTAATTCACCCCTCCACTTT
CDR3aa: CAISEGTGDGNSPLHF

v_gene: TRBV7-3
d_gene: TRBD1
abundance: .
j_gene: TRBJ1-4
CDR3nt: TGTGCCAGCAGCCTCACCGGGACAGTTAATGAAAAACTGTTTTTT
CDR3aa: CASSLTGTVNEKLFF

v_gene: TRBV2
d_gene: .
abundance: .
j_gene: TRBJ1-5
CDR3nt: TGTGCCAGCAGTGCCCATCAACAACGCGGGGCCCAGCATTTT
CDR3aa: CASSAHQQRGAQHF

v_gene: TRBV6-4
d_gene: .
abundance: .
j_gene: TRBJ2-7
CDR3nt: TGTGCCGCCGGGGGCTCCCCCTACGAGCAGTACTTC
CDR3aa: CAAGGSPYEQYF

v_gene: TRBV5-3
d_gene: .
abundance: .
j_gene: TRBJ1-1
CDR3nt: TGTGCCAGAAGCTTTTGGGGCACTGAAGCTTTCTTT
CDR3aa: CARSFWGTEAFF

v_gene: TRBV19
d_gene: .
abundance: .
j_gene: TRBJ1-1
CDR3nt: TGTGCCAGTAAAATAAGGAACACTGAAGCTTTCTTT
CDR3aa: CASKIRNTEAFF

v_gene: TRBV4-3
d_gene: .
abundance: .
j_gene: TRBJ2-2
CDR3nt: TGCGCCAGCAGCCAGCCCGGGACAGGGGAGCTGTTTTTT
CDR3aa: CASSQPGTGELFF

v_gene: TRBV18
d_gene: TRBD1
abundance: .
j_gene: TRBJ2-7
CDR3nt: TGTGCCAGCTCACCCGCCCAGGGGGCAGGTGAGCAGTACTTC
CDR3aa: CASSPAQGAGEQYF

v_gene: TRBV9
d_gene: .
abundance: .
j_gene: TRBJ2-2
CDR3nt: TGTGCCAGTAGGACCTCCCCGAGTACCGGGGAGCTGTTTTTT
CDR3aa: CASRTSPSTGELFF

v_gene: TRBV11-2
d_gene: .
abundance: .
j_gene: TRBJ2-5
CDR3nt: TGTGCCAGCAGCCCCTCGGGTGGGGTAGAGACCCAGTACTTC
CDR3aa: CASSPSGGVETQYF

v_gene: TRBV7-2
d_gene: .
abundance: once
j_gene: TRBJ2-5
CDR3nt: TGTGCCAGCAGACCGGGACTTCTATTTGCCCAGTACTTC
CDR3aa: CASRPGLLFAQYF

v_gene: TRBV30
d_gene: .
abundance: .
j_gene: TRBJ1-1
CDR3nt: TGTGCCTGGAGTCCTAACAGGAGACTGAACACTGAAGCTTTCTTT
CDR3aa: CAWSPNRRLNTEAFF

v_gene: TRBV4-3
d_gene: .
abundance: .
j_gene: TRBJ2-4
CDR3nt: TGCGCCAGCAGCCAAGACCGAGCCAAAAACATTCAGTACTTC
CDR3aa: CASSQDRAKNIQYF

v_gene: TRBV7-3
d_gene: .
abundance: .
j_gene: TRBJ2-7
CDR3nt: TGTGCCAGCAGCCCTCAACAGGGATCCTACGAGCAGTACTTC
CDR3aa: CASSPQQGSYEQYF

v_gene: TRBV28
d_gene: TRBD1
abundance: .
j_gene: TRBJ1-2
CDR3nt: TGTGCCAGCAGTCCGCCCGTCGGGACAGCGAACTATGGCTACACCTTC
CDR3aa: CASSPPVGTANYGYTF

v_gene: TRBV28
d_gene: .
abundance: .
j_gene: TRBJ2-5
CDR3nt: TGTGCCAGCGGGTATCTGGGGATGTACTTC
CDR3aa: CASGYLGMYF

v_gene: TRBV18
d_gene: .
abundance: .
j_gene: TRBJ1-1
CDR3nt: TGTGCCAGCTCCGGGGGATTGGACACTGAAGCTTTCTTT
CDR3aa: CASSGGLDTEAFF

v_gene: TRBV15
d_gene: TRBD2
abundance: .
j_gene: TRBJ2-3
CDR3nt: TGTGCCACCAGCAGGGGTGCGGGGGTCAGCAGAGATACGCAGTATTTT
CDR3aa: CATSRGAGVSRDTQYF